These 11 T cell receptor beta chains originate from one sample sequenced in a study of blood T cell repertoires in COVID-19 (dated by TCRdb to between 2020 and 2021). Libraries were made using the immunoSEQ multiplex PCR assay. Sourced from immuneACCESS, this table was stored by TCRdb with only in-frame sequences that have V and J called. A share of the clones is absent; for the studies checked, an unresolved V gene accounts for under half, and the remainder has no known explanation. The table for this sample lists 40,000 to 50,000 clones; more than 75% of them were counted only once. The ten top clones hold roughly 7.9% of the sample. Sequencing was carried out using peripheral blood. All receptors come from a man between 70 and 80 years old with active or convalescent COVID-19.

The CDR3 sequence: CASSRSGTENEKLFF. The CDR3 nucleotides read TGTGCCAGCAGCCGATCCGGGACAGAGAATGAAAAACTGTTTTTT. The J gene is TRBJ1-4, the V gene TRBV5-4; 7 nucleotides align to TRBD1. Germline V lookup: CDR1 SGHNT, CDR2 YYREEE (reference sequence). Trimming cost V 4 bases and J 5 bases; bases outside gene matches: 8. The CDR3 extends over 15 amino acids.

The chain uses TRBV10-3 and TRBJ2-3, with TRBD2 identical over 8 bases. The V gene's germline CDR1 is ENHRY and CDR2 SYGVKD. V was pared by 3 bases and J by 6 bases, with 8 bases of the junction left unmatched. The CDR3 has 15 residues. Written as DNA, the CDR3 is TGTGCCATCAGTGATGGGACTAGGGCGGTGGATACGCAGTATTTT. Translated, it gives CAISDGTRAVDTQYF.

The CDR3: CASPGGHNEQFF. CDR3 coding DNA: TGTGCCAGCCCCGGGGGACACAATGAGCAGTTCTTC. This chain joins TRBV6-5 and TRBJ2-1; D is possibly TRBD2 (6 bases). V was trimmed by 8 bases and J by 5 bases, leaving 10 bases between them. This CDR3 is 12 amino acids long. The germline V gene has CDR1 MNHEY and CDR2 SVGAGI.

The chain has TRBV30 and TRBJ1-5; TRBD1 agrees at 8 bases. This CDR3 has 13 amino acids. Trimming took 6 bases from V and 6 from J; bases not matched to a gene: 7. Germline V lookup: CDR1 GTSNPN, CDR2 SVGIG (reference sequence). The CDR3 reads CACSRGPIQPQHF. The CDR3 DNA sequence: TGTGCCTGTTCCAGGGGGCCCATTCAGCCCCAGCATTTT.

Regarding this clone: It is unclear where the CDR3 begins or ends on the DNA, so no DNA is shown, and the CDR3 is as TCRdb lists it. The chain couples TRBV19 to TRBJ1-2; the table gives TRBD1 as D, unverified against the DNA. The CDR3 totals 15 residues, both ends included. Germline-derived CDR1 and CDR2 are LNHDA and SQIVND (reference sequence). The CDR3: CASTSGLGAQTGYTF.

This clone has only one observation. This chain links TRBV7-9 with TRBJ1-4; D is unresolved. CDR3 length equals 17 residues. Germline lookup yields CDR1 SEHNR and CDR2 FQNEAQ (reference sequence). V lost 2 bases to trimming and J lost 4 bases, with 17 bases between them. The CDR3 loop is CASSLSRPPLFNEKLFF. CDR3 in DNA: TGTGCCAGCAGCTTATCTAGGCCGCCGCTGTTTAATGAAAAACTGTTTTTT.

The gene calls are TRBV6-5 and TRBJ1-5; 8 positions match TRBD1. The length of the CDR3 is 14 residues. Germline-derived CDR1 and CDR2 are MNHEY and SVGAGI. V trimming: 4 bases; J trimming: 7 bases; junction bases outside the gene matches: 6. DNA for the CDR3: TGTGCCAGCAGTTTAGGACAGGGCGGGCAGCCCCAGCATTTT. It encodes CASSLGQGGQPQHF.

CDR3 in amino acids: CATSITGTENQPQHF. The DNA for the CDR3 is TGTGCCACCAGCATCACCGGGACAGAAAATCAGCCCCAGCATTTT. This chain joins TRBV15 and TRBJ1-5; 7 bases are a match to TRBD1. This CDR3 contains 15 residues. Per the germline V gene, CDR1 is LNHNV and CDR2 is YYDKDF (reference sequence). V dropped 4 bases and J dropped 4; count of bases not matched to a gene: 7.

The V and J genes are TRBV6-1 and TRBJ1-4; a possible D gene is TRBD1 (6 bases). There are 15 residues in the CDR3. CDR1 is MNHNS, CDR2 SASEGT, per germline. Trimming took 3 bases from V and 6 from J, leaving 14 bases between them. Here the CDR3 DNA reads TGTGCCAGCAGTGAGTTGGATTGGACAGATGAAAAACTGTTTTTT. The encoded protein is CASSELDWTDEKLFF.

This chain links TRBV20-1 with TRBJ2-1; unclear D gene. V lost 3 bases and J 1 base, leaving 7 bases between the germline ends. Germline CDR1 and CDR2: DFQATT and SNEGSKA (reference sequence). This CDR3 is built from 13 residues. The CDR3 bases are TGCAGTGCTAGTGCAGGATCCTACAATGAGCAGTTCTTC. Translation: CSASAGSYNEQFF.

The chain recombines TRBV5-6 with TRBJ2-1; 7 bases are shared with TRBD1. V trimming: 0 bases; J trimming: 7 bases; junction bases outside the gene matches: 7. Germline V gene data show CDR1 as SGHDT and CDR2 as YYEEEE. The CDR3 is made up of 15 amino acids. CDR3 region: CASSLGWQGVNEQFF. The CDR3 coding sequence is TGTGCCAGCAGCTTGGGGTGGCAGGGGGTAAATGAGCAGTTCTTC.